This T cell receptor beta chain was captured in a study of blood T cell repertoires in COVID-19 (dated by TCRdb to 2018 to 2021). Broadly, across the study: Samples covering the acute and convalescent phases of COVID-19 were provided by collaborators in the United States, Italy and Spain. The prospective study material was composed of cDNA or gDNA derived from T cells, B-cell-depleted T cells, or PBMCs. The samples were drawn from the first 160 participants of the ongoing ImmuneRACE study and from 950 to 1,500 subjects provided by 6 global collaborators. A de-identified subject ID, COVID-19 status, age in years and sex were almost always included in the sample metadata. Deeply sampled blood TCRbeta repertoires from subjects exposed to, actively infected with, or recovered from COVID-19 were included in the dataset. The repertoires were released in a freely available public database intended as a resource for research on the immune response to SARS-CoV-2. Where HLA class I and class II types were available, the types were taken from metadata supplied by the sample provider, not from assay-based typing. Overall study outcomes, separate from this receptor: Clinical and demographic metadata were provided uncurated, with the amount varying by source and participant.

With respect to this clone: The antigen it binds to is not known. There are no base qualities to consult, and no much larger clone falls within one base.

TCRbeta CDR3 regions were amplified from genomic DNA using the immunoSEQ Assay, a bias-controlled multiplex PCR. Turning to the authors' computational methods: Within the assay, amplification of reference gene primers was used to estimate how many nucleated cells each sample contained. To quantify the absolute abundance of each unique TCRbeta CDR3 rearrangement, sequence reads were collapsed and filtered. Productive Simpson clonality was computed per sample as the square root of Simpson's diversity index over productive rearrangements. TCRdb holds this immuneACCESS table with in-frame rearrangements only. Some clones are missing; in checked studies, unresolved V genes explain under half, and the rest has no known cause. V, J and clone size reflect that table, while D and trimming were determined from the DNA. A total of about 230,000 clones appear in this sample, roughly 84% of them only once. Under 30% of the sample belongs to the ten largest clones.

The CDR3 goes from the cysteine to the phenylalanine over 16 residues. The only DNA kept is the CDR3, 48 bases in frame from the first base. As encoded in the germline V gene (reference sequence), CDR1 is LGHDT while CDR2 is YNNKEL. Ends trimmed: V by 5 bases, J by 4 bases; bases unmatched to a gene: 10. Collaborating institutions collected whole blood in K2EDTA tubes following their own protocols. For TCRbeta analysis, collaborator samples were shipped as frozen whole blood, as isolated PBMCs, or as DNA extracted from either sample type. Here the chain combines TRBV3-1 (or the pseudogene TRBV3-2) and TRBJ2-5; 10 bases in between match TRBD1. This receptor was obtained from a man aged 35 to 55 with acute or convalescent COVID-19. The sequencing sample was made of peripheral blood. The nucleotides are TGTGCCAGCAGCTTCCCGGGACAGGGGTCGGGAGAGACCCAGTACTTC. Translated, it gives CASSFPGQGSGETQYF.